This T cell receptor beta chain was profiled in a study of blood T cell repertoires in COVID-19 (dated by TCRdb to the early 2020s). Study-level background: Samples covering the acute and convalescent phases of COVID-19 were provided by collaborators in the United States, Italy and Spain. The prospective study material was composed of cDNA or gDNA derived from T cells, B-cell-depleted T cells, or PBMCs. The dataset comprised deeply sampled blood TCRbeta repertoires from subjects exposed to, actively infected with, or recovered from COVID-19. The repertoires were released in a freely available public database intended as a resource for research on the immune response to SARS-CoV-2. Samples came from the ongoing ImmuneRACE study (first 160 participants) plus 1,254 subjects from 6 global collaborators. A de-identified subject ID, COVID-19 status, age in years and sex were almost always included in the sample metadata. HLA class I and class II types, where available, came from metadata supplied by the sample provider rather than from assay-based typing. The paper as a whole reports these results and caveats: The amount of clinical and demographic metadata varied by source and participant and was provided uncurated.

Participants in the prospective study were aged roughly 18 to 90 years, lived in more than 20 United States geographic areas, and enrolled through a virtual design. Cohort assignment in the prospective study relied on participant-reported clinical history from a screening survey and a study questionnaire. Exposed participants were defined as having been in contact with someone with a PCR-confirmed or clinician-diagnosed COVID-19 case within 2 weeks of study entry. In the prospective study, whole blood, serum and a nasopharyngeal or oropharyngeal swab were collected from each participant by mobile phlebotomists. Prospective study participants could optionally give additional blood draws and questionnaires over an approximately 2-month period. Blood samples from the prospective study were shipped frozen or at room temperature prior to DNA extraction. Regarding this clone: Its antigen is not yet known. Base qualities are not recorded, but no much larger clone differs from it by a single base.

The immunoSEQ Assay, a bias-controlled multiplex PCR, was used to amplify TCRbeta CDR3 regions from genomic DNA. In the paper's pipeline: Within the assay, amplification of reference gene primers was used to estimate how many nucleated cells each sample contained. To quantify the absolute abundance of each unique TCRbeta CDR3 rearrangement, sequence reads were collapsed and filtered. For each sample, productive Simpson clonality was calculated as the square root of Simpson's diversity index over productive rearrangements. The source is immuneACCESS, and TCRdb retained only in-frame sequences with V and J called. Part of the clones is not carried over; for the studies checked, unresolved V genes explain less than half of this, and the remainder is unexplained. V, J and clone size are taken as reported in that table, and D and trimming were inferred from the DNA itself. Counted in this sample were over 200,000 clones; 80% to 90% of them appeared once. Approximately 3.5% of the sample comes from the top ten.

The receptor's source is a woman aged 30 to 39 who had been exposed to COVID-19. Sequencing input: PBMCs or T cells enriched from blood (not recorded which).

The DNA sequence reads TGTGCCTGGAGATCACAGGGGGGAGCTTTCTTT. Translated, it gives CAWRSQGGAFF. The sequence is built from TRBV30 and TRBJ1-1, with 8 bases aligning to TRBD1. The CDR3 runs 11 amino acids, cysteine and phenylalanine included. Only the CDR3 region is kept as DNA, spanning 33 bases read in frame from base 1. Germline trimming: 3 bases from V, 10 bases from J; junction bases outside gene matches: 4. The CDR1 and CDR2 encoded by the germline V gene (reference sequence) are GTSNPN and SVGIG.